This TCR beta chain appears in the sequencing data of a study of T cells in Graves' hyperthyroidism and ophthalmopathy. CDR1 and CDR2 (germline): SGHDN, FVKESK. V lost 0 bases and J 2 bases, leaving 11 bases between the germline ends. This CDR3 spans 15 amino acids. Based on clinical symptoms, serum thyroxine and TRAb, thyroid ultrasound and orbital computed tomography, diagnoses were reached. This clonotype was observed a handful of times. Antigen unknown. Findings of the study overall: Appearing also in blood were most of the thyroid clonotypes expanded above 0.001.

The CDR3 regions of TCR beta were amplified from RNA transcripts. HTBI primers were the set used in a first-round RT-PCR of the TCR CDR3. TCRdb re-called the multiplex PCR reads through MiXCR, storing one row per CDR3 protein. There are 400,000 to 500,000 distinct CDR3 sequences in the sample; roughly 15% occur only once, and 5.3% lies in the top ten. The sequence derives from a woman aged 18-29 years with Graves' hyperthyroidism. This rearrangement joins TRBV14 to TRBJ2-7, with D hard to call. Material for sequencing was blood. CDR3 protein: CASSQDGNLPYEQYF. CDR3 DNA sequence: TGTGCCAGCAGCCAAGATGGGAACTTACCCTACGAGCAGTACTTC.